This T cell receptor (beta chain) is from a study of T cell changes during pregnancy in multiple sclerosis. This CDR3 is 12 amino acids long. Libraries were prepared by immunoSEQ multiplex PCR; TCRdb keeps only in-frame clonotypes and omits some of them. The table has some 87,000 clones, approximately 92% seen once. The starting material was peripheral blood, obtained in the first trimester of pregnancy. This chain joins TRBV21-1 and TRBJ2-7; the table's D gene call, TRBD1, was not cross checked with the DNA. TRBV21-1 is a pseudogene. This TCR was recovered from a female donor with multiple sclerosis, enrolled in a pregnancy study. The DNA for the CDR3 is TGTGCCAGCAGCAGGACAGACTACGAGCAGTACTTC. Translating gives CASSRTDYEQYF.